Described below is a single T cell receptor (beta chain) sequence and its context. The data originate from a study of blood T cell repertoires in COVID-19. About the research overall: COVID-19 samples, acute and convalescent, were from the United States, Italy and Spain. The analysed material was cDNA or gDNA that came from T cells, B-cell-depleted T cells, or PBMCs.

Original methodology: Estimated nucleated cell counts came from reference gene primer amplification. Generated by immunoSEQ multiplex PCR, the TCRdb table keeps only in-frame clones and is missing some. The D gene and trimming were derived from the DNA, and the V and J assignments and clone size from that table. In the table there are 120,000 or so clones, about 80% of which are singletons. Germline loops: CDR1 MNHEY, CDR2 SMNVEV (reference sequence). CDR3 length: 16 amino acids. Losses at the gene ends were 4 bases for V and 8 bases for J; bases not matched to a gene: 8. The sequence derives from a human donor in a cohort sampled during active COVID-19. The sample was peripheral blood. The chain uses TRBV27 and TRBJ1-6, with 10 bases identical to TRBD1. The CDR3 DNA sequence: TGTGCCAGCAGTTATGAGCCGGGACAGGGGTATTCACCCCTCCACTTT. It is translated as CASSYEPGQGYSPLHF.